The 23 T cell receptor beta chains below all came from one sample that was sequenced in a study of blood T cell repertoires in COVID-19. Profiled with immunoSEQ multiplex PCR; TCRdb holds only in-frame clones, not every one. The data show 75,000 to 100,000 clones, around 80% seen once. The sequenced material came from peripheral blood. Receptor source: a man in his forties or fifties with active or convalescent COVID-19.

The CDR3 spells CASSVGVQGQETQYF. The CDR3 DNA follows: TGTGCCAGCAGCGTAGGGGTACAGGGCCAAGAGACCCAGTACTTC. J is TRBJ2-5 and V is TRBV9; tentative D call: TRBD1 (6 bases). Per the germline V gene, CDR1 is SGDLS and CDR2 is YYNGEE. V was clipped by 0 bases and J by 1 base, with 10 bases between them. This CDR3 has 15 residues.

This chain links TRBV29-1 with TRBJ1-1, with 7 bases that match TRBD1. CDR1 and CDR2 from the germline V gene are SQVTM and ANQGSEA. V was clipped by 6 bases and J by 1 base; unmatched bases: 5. There are 13 residues in the CDR3. Here the CDR3 DNA reads TGCAGCGTGAGGGGGCAGCAGAACACTGAAGCTTTCTTT. This codes for CSVRGQQNTEAFF.

The V and J genes are TRBV28 and TRBJ2-7; D remains ambiguous. Germline V CDR1 and CDR2: MDHEN, SYDVKM. Deletions cut 3 bases from V and 2 bases from J, with 11 bases between. This CDR3 has 14 residues. The CDR3 spells CASSLTGDPYEQYF. CDR3 in DNA: TGTGCCAGCAGTTTGACGGGTGACCCCTACGAGCAGTACTTC.

V usage is TRBV9 and J usage is TRBJ1-1; D is unresolved. V lost 4 bases, J lost 6 bases, and 13 bases lay in between. The CDR3 sequence is 13 residues long. Germline values: CDR1 SGDLS, CDR2 YYNGEE. The CDR3: CASSPLITAEAFF. The CDR3 DNA reads as TGTGCCAGCAGCCCTCTTATTACGGCTGAAGCTTTCTTT.

The rearrangement links TRBV28 to TRBJ1-2; TRBD1 aligns across 8 bases. The CDR3 runs to 15 residues. V lost 2 bases and J lost 4; bases outside the gene matches: 6. The V gene's germline CDR1 is MDHEN and CDR2 SYDVKM. CDR3 amino acids: CASSLPDREAYGYTF. CDR3 DNA: TGTGCCAGCAGTTTACCGGACAGGGAGGCCTATGGCTACACCTTC.

J is TRBJ1-5 and V is TRBV10-3; the D is unclear. Germline loops: CDR1 ENHRY, CDR2 SYGVKD. The CDR3 covers 16 residues. Trimming shortened V by 4 bases and J by 2 bases, and 15 bases separated the two germline ends. The CDR3 reads CAISASGRVGNQPQHF. CDR3 DNA sequence: TGTGCCATCAGTGCCTCCGGGAGGGTAGGCAATCAGCCCCAGCATTTT.

The chain has TRBV5-1 and TRBJ2-1, with TRBD2 matching over 7 bases. With 0 bases clipped from V and 8 bases from J, the junction kept 5 bases outside the gene matches. Germline V lookup: CDR1 SGHRS, CDR2 YFSETQ. The CDR3 is 14 residues long. The CDR3 coding sequence is TGCGCCAGCAGCTTGGCTCTAGCGGACGATGAGCAGTTCTTC. Translation: CASSLALADDEQFF. The full variable domain, its missing parts supplied by reference TRBV5-1 and TRBJ2-1, is KAGVTQTPRYLIKTRGQQVTLSCSPISGHRSVSWYQQTPGQGLQFLFEYFSETQRNKGNFPGRFSGRQFSNSRSEMNVSTLELGDSALYLCASSLALADDEQFFGPGTRLTVL.

This rearrangement joins TRBV6-5 to TRBJ1-1; D is uncertain. Trimming pared 4 bases from V and 3 bases from J, leaving 9 bases between. This CDR3 has 13 amino acids. The germline gives CDR1 MNHEY, CDR2 SVGAGI. The CDR3 nucleotides read TGTGCCAGCAGTTTGCGACAAGACACTGAAGCTTTCTTT. Its protein is CASSLRQDTEAFF.

This chain connects TRBV7-2 to TRBJ2-5, with 9 positions matching TRBD2. Germline CDR1 reads SGHTA; CDR2 reads FQGNSA. V shed 4 bases, J shed 3 bases, and the junction held 9 bases outside the gene matches. The CDR3 runs 16 residues. The DNA of the CDR3 is TGTGCCAGCAGCTCCCTCGGCGGGGGGGCTAAAGAGACCCAGTACTTC. Translation: CASSSLGGGAKETQYF.

This sequence joins TRBV5-8 and TRBJ2-3, with 9 bases matching TRBD1. Per the germline V gene, CDR1 is SGHTS and CDR2 is YDEGEE. The CDR3 is 16 amino acids. The trim removed 4 bases at V and 4 bases at J, leaving 10 bases unmatched. This chain's CDR3 is CASSAAPGQGADTQYF. The CDR3 DNA reads TGTGCCAGCAGCGCGGCCCCGGGACAGGGCGCAGATACGCAGTATTTT.

This chain connects TRBV5-5 to TRBJ2-3; D is undetermined. Germline lookup yields CDR1 SGHKS and CDR2 YYEKEE (reference sequence). The V gene lost 4 bases and the J gene lost 8 bases, with 17 bases spanning the gap. CDR3 size: 14 residues. The CDR3 protein is CASSQVGSVGTQYF. CDR3 coding DNA: TGTGCCAGCAGCCAGGTTGGGTCGGTCGGTACGCAGTATTTT.

This chain uses TRBV7-6 with TRBJ1-5; D remains unclear. CDR1 SGHVS and CDR2 FNYEAQ come from the germline V gene. V gave up 5 bases and J gave up 6 bases, with 17 bases separating them. This CDR3 region has 15 residues. This chain's CDR3 is CASSPHPGNTQPQHF. The CDR3 nucleotides read TGTGCCAGCAGCCCCCACCCGGGTAACACTCAGCCCCAGCATTTT.

The gene calls are TRBV6-5 and TRBJ2-7, with D maybe TRBD2 (6 bases). This CDR3 comprises 15 residues. The V end was cut by 4 bases, the J end by 3 bases, with 16 bases between. The germline V gene encodes CDR1 MNHEY and CDR2 SVGAGI. The CDR3 protein is CASSFGRGTGYEQYV. The CDR3 coding sequence is TGTGCCAGCAGTTTCGGTCGGGGGACCGGCTACGAGCAGTACGTC.

The genes are TRBV5-8 and TRBJ2-1; 9 nucleotides match TRBD2. The trim removed 2 bases at V and 14 bases at J, leaving 5 bases unmatched. In germline, CDR1 is SGHTS, CDR2 YDEGEE. The CDR3 is 12 amino acids. CDR3 nucleotides: TGTGCCAGCAGCTTACTGGGGACTAGCAAGTTCTTC. It is translated as CASSLLGTSKFF. Based on the CDR3 plus reference TRBV5-8 and TRBJ2-1, the full variable domain is EAGVTQSPTHLIKTRGQQATLRCSPISGHTSVYWYQQALGLGLQFLLWYDEGEERNRGNFPPRFSGRQFPNYSSELNVNALELEDSALYLCASSLLGTSKFFGPGTRLTVL.

By proportion, this clone is medium-sized (0.01 to 0.1%). The chain couples TRBV5-6 to TRBJ2-7; 7 bases align to TRBD2. Germline CDR1 is SGHDT and CDR2 is YYEEEE. The trim removed 2 bases at V and 4 bases at J, leaving 3 bases unmatched. The CDR3 spans 13 residues. CDR3 amino acids: CASSFASGYEQYV. The CDR3 nucleotides read TGTGCCAGCAGCTTCGCTAGCGGTTACGAGCAGTACGTC.

The V gene is TRBV5-6, the J gene TRBJ1-5; possibly TRBD1 for D (6 bases). This CDR3 has 15 amino acids. Trimming pared 0 bases from V and 1 base from J, leaving 8 bases between. Germline V CDR1 and CDR2: SGHDT, YYEEEE. CDR3 DNA: TGTGCCAGCAGCTTGGGGCAGGGGAGCAATCAGCCCCAGCATTTT. It translates to CASSLGQGSNQPQHF.

The J gene is TRBJ2-5, the V gene TRBV10-3, with D possibly matching TRBD1 (6 bases). Trimming left V 6 bases short and J 1 base short, with 15 bases between. Germline CDR1 ENHRY, CDR2 SYGVKD. The CDR3 loop spans 15 amino acids. CDR3 DNA sequence: TGTGCCATCAGCCCCGCACAGGGCCTCCAAGAGACCCAGTACTTC. Translating it yields CAISPAQGLQETQYF.

This rearrangement joins TRBV5-1 to TRBJ2-2, with D hard to call. Trimming removed 0 bases from V and 0 bases from J, with 3 bases in between. The germline V gene has CDR1 SGHRS and CDR2 YFSETQ. This CDR3 comprises 14 residues. The CDR3 coding sequence is TGCGCCAGCAGCTTGGACACGAACACCGGGGAGCTGTTTTTT. The encoded protein is CASSLDTNTGELFF.

This clone was picked up a small number of times. J is TRBJ2-2 and V is TRBV19, with TRBD1 matching 10 bases. The trim removed 4 bases at V and 1 base at J, leaving 3 bases unmatched. The CDR3 loop spans 16 amino acids. Germline V CDR1 and CDR2: LNHDA, SQIVND (reference sequence). The CDR3 DNA is TGTGCCAGTAGTACAGGACAGGGGGGGAACACCGGGGAGCTGTTTTTT. As protein: CASSTGQGGNTGELFF.

J is TRBJ2-1 and V is TRBV10-1; 10 positions match TRBD1. The V segment lost 4 bases and the J segment 7 bases; nucleotides outside the gene matches: 1. In germline, CDR1 is WNHNN, CDR2 SYGVQD (reference sequence). The CDR3 extends over 13 amino acids. CDR3 sequence: CASSGTGGNEQFF. CDR3 sequence (DNA): TGCGCCAGCAGTGGGACAGGGGGAAATGAGCAGTTCTTC.

The chain links TRBV7-2 to TRBJ2-5, with a tentative D call TRBD1 (6 bases). Trimming took off 2 bases at V and 4 bases at J, with 11 bases between the two ends. Looked up from germline, CDR1 is SGHTA and CDR2 is FQGNSA. This CDR3 comprises 14 residues. CDR3 DNA: TGTGCCAGCAGCTTAAGGGGACAAGGAGAGACCCAGTACTTC. This codes for CASSLRGQGETQYF.

The chain is built from TRBV9 and TRBJ2-3; D unresolved. The CDR3 extends over 15 amino acids. Germline V lookup: CDR1 SGDLS, CDR2 YYNGEE. V gave up 0 bases and J gave up 2 bases, with 10 bases separating them. CDR3 protein: CASSVGPEPTDTQYF. CDR3 DNA: TGTGCCAGCAGCGTAGGACCGGAGCCCACAGATACGCAGTATTTT.

The chain has TRBV27 and TRBJ2-3; possible D gene TRBD1, 6 bases. The CDR3 length is 15 residues. In germline, CDR1 is MNHEY, CDR2 SMNVEV (reference sequence). Between the trimmed V and J ends, which lost 4 bases and 0 bases, there was a span of 11 bases. CDR3 coding DNA: TGTGCCAGCAGTTCGTGGGGGCCTAGCACAGATACGCAGTATTTT. Translation: CASSSWGPSTDTQYF.